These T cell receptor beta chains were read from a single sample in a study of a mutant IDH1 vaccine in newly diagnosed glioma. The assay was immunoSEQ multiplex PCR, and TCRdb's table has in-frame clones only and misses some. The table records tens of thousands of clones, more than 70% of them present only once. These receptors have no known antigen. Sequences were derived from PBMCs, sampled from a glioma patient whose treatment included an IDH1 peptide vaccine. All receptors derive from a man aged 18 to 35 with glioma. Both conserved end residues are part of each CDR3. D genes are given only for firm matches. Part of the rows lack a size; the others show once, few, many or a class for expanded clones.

CDR3: CASSTAGVDGEKLFF
DNA: TGTGCCAGCAGCACCGCGGGGGTGGATGGTGAAAAACTGTTTTTT
D: .
size: few
J: TRBJ1-4
V: TRBV7-6

CDR3: CASSLGHRSKGETQYF
DNA: TGTGCCAGCAGCTTAGGGCACCGTAGTAAGGGAGAGACCCAGTACTTC
D: .
size: once
J: TRBJ2-5
V: TRBV7-2

CDR3: CASGQGSSYEQYF
DNA: TGTGCCTCCGGACAGGGGAGCTCCTACGAGCAGTACTTC
D: TRBD1
size: once
J: TRBJ2-7
V: TRBV30

CDR3: CASSFSGSTQYF
DNA: TGTGCCAGCAGCTTTTCCGGCTCGACCCAGTACTTC
D: .
size: .
J: TRBJ2-5
V: TRBV7-8

CDR3: CASSIGSGTEAFF
DNA: TGTGCCAGTAGTATTGGTAGCGGCACTGAAGCTTTCTTT
D: .
size: few
J: TRBJ1-1
V: TRBV19

CDR3: CSGGGVGNTIYF
DNA: TGCAGCGGTGGAGGGGTGGGAAACACCATATATTTT
D: .
size: .
J: TRBJ1-3
V: TRBV29-1

CDR3: CASSQERNPAYEQYF
DNA: TGCGCCAGCAGCCAAGAAAGGAACCCAGCCTACGAGCAGTACTTC
D: .
size: .
J: TRBJ2-7
V: TRBV4-3

CDR3: CAIRASGMGETQYF
DNA: TGTGCCATCAGGGCTAGCGGGATGGGAGAGACCCAGTACTTC
D: TRBD2
size: .
J: TRBJ2-5
V: TRBV10-3

CDR3: CASSLAASGSLGQFF
DNA: TGCGCCAGCAGCTTGGCGGCTAGCGGGAGTTTAGGGCAGTTCTTC
D: TRBD2
size: few
J: TRBJ2-1
V: TRBV5-1

CDR3: CASSAFVDTEAFF
DNA: TGTGCCAGCAGCGCGTTCGTAGATACTGAAGCTTTCTTT
D: .
size: .
J: TRBJ1-1
V: TRBV13

CDR3: CASSFGQNTDTQYF
DNA: TGTGCCAGCAGTTTTGGACAGAACACAGATACGCAGTATTTT
D: .
size: once
J: TRBJ2-3
V: TRBV27

CDR3: CAWSVDRLYGYTF
DNA: TGTGCCTGGAGTGTCGACAGGCTCTATGGCTACACCTTC
D: .
size: .
J: TRBJ1-2
V: TRBV30

CDR3: CASSVASRATGELFF
DNA: TGTGCCAGCAGCGTAGCGTCCAGGGCCACCGGGGAGCTGTTTTTT
D: .
size: .
J: TRBJ2-2
V: TRBV9

CDR3: CASSIDPGEGTEAFF
DNA: TGTGCCAGTAGTATAGATCCAGGGGAAGGAACTGAAGCTTTCTTT
D: .
size: .
J: TRBJ1-1
V: TRBV19

CDR3: CASSDEGARSEAFF
DNA: TGCGCCAGCAGTGACGAGGGCGCGAGGTCTGAAGCTTTCTTT
D: .
size: .
J: TRBJ1-1
V: TRBV10-2

CDR3: CSVVGGRDTQYF
DNA: TGCAGCGTTGTAGGAGGGCGGGATACGCAGTATTTT
D: .
size: .
J: TRBJ2-3
V: TRBV29-1

CDR3: CATSRDTQGRTEAFF
DNA: TGTGCCACCAGCAGAGATACTCAGGGGCGGACTGAAGCTTTCTTT
D: .
size: .
J: TRBJ1-1
V: TRBV15

CDR3: CASSPLGLAMDEQYF
DNA: TGTGCCAGCAGCCCCCTCGGACTAGCGATGGACGAGCAGTACTTC
D: TRBD2
size: once
J: TRBJ2-7
V: TRBV11-2

CDR3: CASSQDPSANEQFF
DNA: TGCGCCAGCAGCCAAGACCCTAGCGCCAATGAGCAGTTCTTC
D: .
size: .
J: TRBJ2-1
V: TRBV4-1

CDR3: CASSLVNGLNTGELFF
DNA: TGTGCCAGCAGCTTAGTAAACGGACTGAACACCGGGGAGCTGTTTTTT
D: .
size: .
J: TRBJ2-2
V: TRBV11-2

CDR3: CASSPGPSTTYEQYF
DNA: TGTGCCAGTAGTCCCGGGCCCTCAACTACCTACGAGCAGTACTTC
D: .
size: .
J: TRBJ2-7
V: TRBV19

CDR3: CASSPGLIQETQYF
DNA: TGTGCCAGCAGCCCCGGACTTATTCAAGAGACCCAGTACTTC
D: .
size: once
J: TRBJ2-5
V: TRBV7-2

CDR3: CASSTGTGGSYEQYF
DNA: TGTGCCAGTAGTACCGGGACAGGGGGTTCCTACGAGCAGTACTTC
D: TRBD1
size: .
J: TRBJ2-7
V: TRBV19

CDR3: CASSSAWGARNEKLFF
DNA: TGTGCCAGCAGCTCGGCCTGGGGGGCGCGGAATGAAAAACTGTTTTTT
D: .
size: .
J: TRBJ1-4
V: TRBV11-2

CDR3: CAISESIWRNTSFHEQFF
DNA: TGTGCCATCAGTGAGTCGATATGGCGGAACACGAGTTTCCATGAGCAGTTCTTC
D: .
size: .
J: TRBJ2-1
V: TRBV10-3

CDR3: CATSRVWSGGQTGELFF
DNA: TGTGCCACCAGCAGAGTGTGGAGTGGTGGGCAGACCGGGGAGCTGTTTTTT
D: .
size: .
J: TRBJ2-2
V: TRBV15

CDR3: CASSSDGTGYGYTF
DNA: TGTGCCAGCAGTTCCGATGGGACAGGCTATGGCTACACCTTC
D: TRBD1
size: .
J: TRBJ1-2
V: TRBV2

CDR3: CASSSQGTGELFF
DNA: TGCGCCAGCAGCTCACAGGGAACCGGGGAGCTGTTTTTT
D: .
size: .
J: TRBJ2-2
V: TRBV5-1

CDR3: CASSPGRSTEAFF
DNA: TGTGCCAGCAGCCCCGGGAGATCGACTGAAGCTTTCTTT
D: .
size: .
J: TRBJ1-1
V: TRBV6-5

CDR3: CASSMNGRGEQYF
DNA: TGTGCCAGTAGTATGAACGGGAGGGGCGAGCAGTACTTC
D: TRBD2
size: .
J: TRBJ2-7
V: TRBV19

CDR3: CASSYSTNTEAFF
DNA: TGCGCCAGCAGCTACAGCACAAACACTGAAGCTTTCTTT
D: .
size: .
J: TRBJ1-1
V: TRBV5-1

CDR3: CAWSVDTFYEQYF
DNA: TGTGCCTGGAGTGTCGACACATTCTACGAGCAGTACTTC
D: .
size: .
J: TRBJ2-7
V: TRBV30

CDR3: CAWSGPAEAFF
DNA: TGTGCCTGGAGCGGACCGGCTGAAGCTTTCTTT
D: .
size: .
J: TRBJ1-1
V: TRBV30

CDR3: CSVEGDRSYTF
DNA: TGCAGCGTTGAAGGAGACAGAAGCTACACCTTC
D: .
size: .
J: TRBJ1-2
V: TRBV29-1

CDR3: CASSSGRLTEAFF
DNA: TGTGCCAGCAGCTCCGGGAGGCTCACTGAAGCTTTCTTT
D: .
size: .
J: TRBJ1-1
V: TRBV6-5

CDR3: CASSLGTVQETQYF
DNA: TGCGCCAGCAGCTTGGGGACGGTCCAAGAGACCCAGTACTTC
D: .
size: .
J: TRBJ2-5
V: TRBV5-1

CDR3: CAWSRTASSGNTIYF
DNA: TGTGCCTGGAGTCGGACAGCCAGCTCTGGAAACACCATATATTTT
D: .
size: .
J: TRBJ1-3
V: TRBV30

CDR3: CSAGGYNEQFF
DNA: TGCAGTGCTGGCGGTTACAATGAGCAGTTCTTC
D: .
size: .
J: TRBJ2-1
V: TRBV20-1

CDR3: CSGQIPTEQYF
DNA: TGCAGTGGACAGATACCTACGGAGCAGTACTTC
D: .
size: .
J: TRBJ2-7
V: TRBV20-1

CDR3: CASRETGRNQPQHF
DNA: TGTGCCAGCAGGGAGACGGGACGCAATCAGCCCCAGCATTTT
D: .
size: .
J: TRBJ1-5
V: TRBV6-5

CDR3: CASSLKASGRNEQFF
DNA: TGTGCCAGCAGCTTAAAGGCTAGCGGACGAAATGAGCAGTTCTTC
D: TRBD2
size: .
J: TRBJ2-1
V: TRBV7-9

CDR3: CASSQDLGTSYHQPQHF
DNA: TGCGCCAGCAGCCAAGATCTGGGGACTTCGTATCATCAGCCCCAGCATTTT
D: .
size: .
J: TRBJ1-5
V: TRBV4-3